Each of the 2 T cell receptor beta chains below was sequenced from the same sample in a study of blood T cell repertoires in COVID-19. The table came from immunoSEQ multiplex PCR; TCRdb's copy has only in-frame clones and leaves some out. Of some 62,000 clones listed, just over 85% are singletons. Input material: peripheral blood. The receptors originated from an elderly woman with acute or convalescent COVID-19.

The chain uses TRBV2 and TRBJ2-3; 11 bases match TRBD2. The CDR3 runs to 15 residues. Germline loops: CDR1 SNHLY, CDR2 FYNNEI. J gave up 4 bases and V 5 bases, and 5 bases lay outside the gene matches. The DNA for the CDR3 is TGTGCCAGCAGTCAAAATAGCGGGGGGGCAGATACGCAGTATTTT. Translating it yields CASSQNSGGADTQYF.

This chain uses TRBV29-1 with TRBJ2-3, with D perhaps matching TRBD2 (6 bases). Trimming left V 5 bases short and J 2 bases short, with 11 bases between. CDR1 SQVTM and CDR2 ANQGSEA come from the germline V gene. The CDR3 is 13 residues long. In DNA, the CDR3 is TGCAGCGTTCCCCGGGAGACCACAGATACGCAGTATTTT. This codes for CSVPRETTDTQYF.